This T cell receptor (beta chain) is from a study of vaccination and CD4 T cells after COVID-19. Overall study context: The study drew post-COVID samples a median 101 days after diagnosis (range 35 to 161). Typically, post-vaccine samples were obtained a median 72 days after dose two, within a range of 14 to 241. The cells were exposed to overlapping spike peptides originating from SARS-CoV-2, HCoV-NL63, HCoV-OC43 and HCoV-229E for stimulation.

Sample treatment: roughly nine-day PBMC culture with coronavirus spike peptide pools or control peptides (ViraFEST assay). The Oncomine TCR Beta short-read assay sequenced DNA from cultured CD4+ T cells. It was cultured CD4+ T cells from which genomic DNA was extracted. TCRdb re-analysed the PCR reads in MiXCR, keeping a single row per CDR3 protein. This sample yields 7,500 to 9,500 distinct CDR3 sequences, of which 20% to 25% are seen a single time; around 10% belongs to the top ten. This clonotype came up a few times. Its antigen is undetermined. The CDR3 is 13 residues long. Trimming left V 8 bases short and J 0 bases short, with 8 bases between. Per germline, CDR1 MNHNS and CDR2 SASEGT.

The sequence was collected from a human donor who had recovered from COVID-19. This specimen consisted of CD4+ T cells from blood, cultured in vitro, obtained after SARS-CoV-2 vaccination. This chain links TRBV6-1 with TRBJ2-1; D gene unclear. The CDR3 nucleotides read TGTGCCAGCGCGGCGGACTCCTACAATGAGCAGTTCTTC. Protein product: CASAADSYNEQFF.